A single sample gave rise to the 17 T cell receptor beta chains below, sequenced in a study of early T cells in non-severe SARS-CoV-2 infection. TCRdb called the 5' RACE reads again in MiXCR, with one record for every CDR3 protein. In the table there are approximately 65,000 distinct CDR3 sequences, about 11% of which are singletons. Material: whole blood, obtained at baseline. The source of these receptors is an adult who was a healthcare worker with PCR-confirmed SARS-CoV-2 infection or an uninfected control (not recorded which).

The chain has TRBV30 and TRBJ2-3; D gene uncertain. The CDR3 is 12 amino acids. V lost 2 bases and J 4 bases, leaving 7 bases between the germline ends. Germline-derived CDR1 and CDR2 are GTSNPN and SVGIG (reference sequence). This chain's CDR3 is CAWSNSPDTQYF. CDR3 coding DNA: TGTGCCTGGAGTAATAGCCCAGATACGCAGTATTTT. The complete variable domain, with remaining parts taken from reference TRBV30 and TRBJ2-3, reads SQTIHQWPATLVQPVGSPLSLECTVEGTSNPNLYWYRQAAGRGLQLLFYSVGIGQISSEVPQNLSASRPQDRQFILSSKKLLLSDSGFYLCAWSNSPDTQYFGPGTRLTVL.

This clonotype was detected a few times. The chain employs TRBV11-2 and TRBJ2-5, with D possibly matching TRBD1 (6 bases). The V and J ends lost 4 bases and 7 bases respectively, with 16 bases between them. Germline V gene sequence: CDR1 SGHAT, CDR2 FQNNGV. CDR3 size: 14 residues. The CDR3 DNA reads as TGTGCCAGCAGCTCAGGGGTGGGGGTTCGGACCCAGTACTTC. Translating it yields CASSSGVGVRTQYF.

The CDR3 loop is CASSQKWTSGRTYEQYF. The CDR3 DNA is TGTGCCAGCAGCCAGAAGTGGACTAGCGGACGAACCTACGAGCAGTACTTC. The V call is TRBV7-8, the J call TRBJ2-7; the match to TRBD2 covers 10 bases. The V gene end was trimmed by 5 bases and the J gene end by 2 bases; junction bases not matched to a gene: 12. The V gene's germline CDR1 is SGHVS and CDR2 FQNEAQ. The CDR3 is 17 amino acids.

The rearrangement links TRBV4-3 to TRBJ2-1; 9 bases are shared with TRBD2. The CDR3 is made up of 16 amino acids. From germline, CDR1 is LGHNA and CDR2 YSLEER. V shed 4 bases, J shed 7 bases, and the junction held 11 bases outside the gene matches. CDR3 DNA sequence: TGCGCCAGCAGCCCAAGGGTACTAGCGGGTCCGAATGAGCAGTTCTTC. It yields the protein CASSPRVLAGPNEQFF.

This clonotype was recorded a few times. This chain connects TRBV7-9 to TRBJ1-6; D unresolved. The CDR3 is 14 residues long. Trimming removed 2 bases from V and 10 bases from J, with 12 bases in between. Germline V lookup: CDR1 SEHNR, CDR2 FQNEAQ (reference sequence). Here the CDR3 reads CASSLSTSWSPLHF. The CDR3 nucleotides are TGTGCCAGCAGCTTATCGACTTCTTGGTCACCCCTCCACTTT.

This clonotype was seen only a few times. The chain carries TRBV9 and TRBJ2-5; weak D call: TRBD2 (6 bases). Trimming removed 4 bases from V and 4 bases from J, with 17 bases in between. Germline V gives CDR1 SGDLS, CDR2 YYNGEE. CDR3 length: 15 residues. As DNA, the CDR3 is TGTGCCAGCAGCTCTGGTAGCGGAAAGGGAGAGACCCAGTACTTC. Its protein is CASSSGSGKGETQYF.

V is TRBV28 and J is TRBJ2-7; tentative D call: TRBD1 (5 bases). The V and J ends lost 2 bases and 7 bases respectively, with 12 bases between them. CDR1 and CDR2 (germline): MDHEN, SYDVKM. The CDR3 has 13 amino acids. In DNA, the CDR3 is TGTGCCAGCAGTTTACCAGGGCTGACGGAGCAGTACTTC. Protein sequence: CASSLPGLTEQYF.

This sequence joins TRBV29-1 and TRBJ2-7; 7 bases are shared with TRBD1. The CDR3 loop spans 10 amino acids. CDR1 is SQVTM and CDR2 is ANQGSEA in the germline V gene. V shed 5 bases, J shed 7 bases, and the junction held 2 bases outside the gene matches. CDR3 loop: CSVTRGEQYF. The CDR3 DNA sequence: TGCAGCGTTACCAGGGGGGAGCAGTACTTC.

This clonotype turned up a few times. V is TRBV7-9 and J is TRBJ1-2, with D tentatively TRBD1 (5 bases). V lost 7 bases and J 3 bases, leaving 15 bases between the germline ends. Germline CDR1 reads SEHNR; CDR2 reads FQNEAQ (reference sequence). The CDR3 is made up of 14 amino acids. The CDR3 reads CASNQTAYYYGYTF. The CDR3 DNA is TGTGCCAGCAACCAGACAGCATACTACTATGGCTACACCTTC.

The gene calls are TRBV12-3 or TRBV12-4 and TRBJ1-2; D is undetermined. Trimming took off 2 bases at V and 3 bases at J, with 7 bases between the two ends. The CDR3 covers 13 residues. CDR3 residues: CASSLLGYYGYTF. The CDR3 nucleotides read TGTGCCAGCAGTTTATTGGGGTACTATGGCTACACCTTC.

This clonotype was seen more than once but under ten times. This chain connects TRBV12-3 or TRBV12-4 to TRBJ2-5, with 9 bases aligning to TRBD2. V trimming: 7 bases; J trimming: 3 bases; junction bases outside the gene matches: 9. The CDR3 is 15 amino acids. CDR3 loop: CASTLSGGWKETQYF. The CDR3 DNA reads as TGTGCCAGCACCCTTAGCGGGGGTTGGAAAGAGACCCAGTACTTC.

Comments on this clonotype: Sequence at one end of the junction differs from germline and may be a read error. CDR3 nucleotide sequence: TGTGCCAGCAGTTTAGCCACCGGGACCCTAGAGCGGTACTTC. Protein: CASSLATGTLERYF. The chain has TRBV12-3 or TRBV12-4 and TRBJ2-7; D assignment may be TRBD1 or TRBD2 (5 bases each). There are 14 residues in the CDR3.

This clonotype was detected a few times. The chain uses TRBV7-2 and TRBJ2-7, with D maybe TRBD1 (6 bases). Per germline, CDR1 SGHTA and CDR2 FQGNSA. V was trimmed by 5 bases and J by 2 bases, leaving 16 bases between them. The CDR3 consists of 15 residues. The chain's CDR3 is CASSQAGTPAYEQYF. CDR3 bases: TGTGCCAGCAGCCAAGCCGGGACACCCGCCTACGAGCAGTACTTC.

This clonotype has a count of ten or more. CDR3 in amino acids: CASSQDRGAYGYTF. As DNA, the CDR3 is TGCGCCAGCAGCCAAGATAGGGGGGCCTATGGCTACACCTTC. The genes are TRBV4-3 and TRBJ1-2, with a weak D call TRBD1 (6 bases). The CDR3 sequence is 14 residues long. Germline CDR1 reads LGHNA; CDR2 reads YSLEER. Trimming removed 0 bases at V and 4 bases at J, with 9 bases between.

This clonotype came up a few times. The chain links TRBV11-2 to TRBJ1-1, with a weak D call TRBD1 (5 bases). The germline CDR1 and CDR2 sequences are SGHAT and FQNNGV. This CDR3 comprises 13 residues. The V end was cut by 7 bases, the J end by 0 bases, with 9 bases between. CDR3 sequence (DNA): TGTGCCAGCACCGGACACCTGAACACTGAAGCTTTCTTT. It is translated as CASTGHLNTEAFF.

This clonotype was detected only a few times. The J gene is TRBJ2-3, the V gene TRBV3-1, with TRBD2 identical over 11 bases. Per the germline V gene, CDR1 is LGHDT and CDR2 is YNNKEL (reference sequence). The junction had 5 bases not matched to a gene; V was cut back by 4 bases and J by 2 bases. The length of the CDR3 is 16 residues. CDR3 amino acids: CASSPRLAGYTDTQYF. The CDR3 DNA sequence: TGTGCCAGCAGCCCCCGACTAGCGGGGTACACAGATACGCAGTATTTT.

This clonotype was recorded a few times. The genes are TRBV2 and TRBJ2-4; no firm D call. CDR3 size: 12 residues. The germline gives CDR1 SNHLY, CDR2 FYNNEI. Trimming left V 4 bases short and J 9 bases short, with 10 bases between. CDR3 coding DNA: TGTGCCAGCAGTGTAGGCAGACCCATTCAGTACTTC. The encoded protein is CASSVGRPIQYF.